This T cell receptor beta chain emerged from a study of shared clonotypes between healthy human individuals. Study-wide findings and caveats: Sharing of clonotypes among donors was expected to vary with sequencing depth. A handful of donors shared approximately 5% of their naive CD4 clonotypes.

The CDR3 loop spans 13 amino acids. CDR1 and CDR2 from the germline V gene are MDHEN and SYDVKM. Trimming took 8 bases from V and 2 from J, leaving 11 bases between them. Deep-level settings were used for running the assay. Replicate PCRs for sorted subsets used 200 ng DNA; this equaled 25,000 to 30,000 T cell genomes. Assay used: immunoSEQ multiplex PCR; TCRdb lists only in-frame clones, some missing. The sample lists some 2,400,000 clones; around 95% were seen once. Notes on this clone: The antigen remains unidentified.

The clonotype was recovered from a man younger than 30 in good health. Sequencing used naive CD4+ T cells sorted from blood. Subset in this sample: CD45RA+ positively selected. This sequence joins TRBV28 and TRBJ2-3, with D maybe TRBD1 (5 bases). CDR3 amino acids: CASLQGNTDTQYF. In DNA form, the CDR3 reads TGTGCCAGCCTTCAGGGTAACACAGATACGCAGTATTTT.